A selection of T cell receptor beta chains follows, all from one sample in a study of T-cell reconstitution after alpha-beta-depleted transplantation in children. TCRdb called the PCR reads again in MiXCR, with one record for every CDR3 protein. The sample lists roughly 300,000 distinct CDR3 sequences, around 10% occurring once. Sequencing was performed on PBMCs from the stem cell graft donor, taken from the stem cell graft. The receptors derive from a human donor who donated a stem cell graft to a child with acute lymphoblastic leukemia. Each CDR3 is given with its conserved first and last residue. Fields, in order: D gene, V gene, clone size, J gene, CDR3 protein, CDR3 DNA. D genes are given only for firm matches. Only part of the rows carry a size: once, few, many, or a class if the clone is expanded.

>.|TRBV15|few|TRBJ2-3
CATSSYREATDTQYF
TGTGCCACCAGCAGTTACAGGGAGGCCACAGATACGCAGTATTTT
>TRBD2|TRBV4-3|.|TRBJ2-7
CASSHRLAGTYDQYF
TGCGCCAGCAGCCACAGACTAGCGGGGACCTACGACCAGTACTTC
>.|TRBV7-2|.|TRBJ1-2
CASSLGSRVRDGYTF
TGTGCCAGCAGCTTAGGTTCGAGGGTCAGGGATGGCTACACCTTC
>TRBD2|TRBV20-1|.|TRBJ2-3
CSAIIAGSTDTQYF
TGCAGTGCTATAATAGCGGGGAGCACAGATACGCAGTATTTT
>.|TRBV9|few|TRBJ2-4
CASSEAPGLAKNIQYF
TGTGCCAGCAGCGAGGCTCCGGGTTTAGCCAAAAACATTCAGTACTTC
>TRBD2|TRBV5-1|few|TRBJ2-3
CASSLEAGGRDTQYF
TGCGCCAGCAGCTTGGAAGCGGGAGGGCGTGATACGCAGTATTTT
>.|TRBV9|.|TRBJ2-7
CASRRDGQAEEQYF
TGTGCCAGCAGGCGTGACGGCCAAGCCGAGGAGCAGTACTTC
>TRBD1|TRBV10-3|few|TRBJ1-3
CAISERDRGHTIYF
TGTGCCATCAGTGAGAGGGACAGGGGACACACCATATATTTT
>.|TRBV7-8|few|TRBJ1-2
CASSLSGRSDNYGYTF
TGTGCCAGCAGCTTATCGGGCCGGAGCGATAACTATGGCTACACCTTC
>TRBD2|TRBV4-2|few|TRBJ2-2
CASSQTPASGRAGGTGELFF
TGTGCCAGCAGCCAAACCCCGGCTAGCGGGAGGGCCGGGGGGACCGGGGAGCTGTTTTTT
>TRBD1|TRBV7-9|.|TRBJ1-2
CASSLAGTGDYGYTF
TGTGCCAGCAGCTTAGCCGGGACAGGGGACTATGGCTACACCTTC
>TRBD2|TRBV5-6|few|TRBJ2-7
CASSLDLRGRAAYEQYF
TGTGCCAGCAGCTTGGACCTTCGCGGGAGGGCCGCGTACGAGCAGTACTTC
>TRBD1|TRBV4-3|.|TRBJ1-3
CASSDRVAGSGNTIYF
TGCGCCAGCAGTGACAGGGTGGCAGGCTCTGGAAACACCATATATTTT
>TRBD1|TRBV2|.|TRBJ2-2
CASSASGGTGELFF
TGTGCCAGCAGCGCCTCAGGGGGAACCGGGGAGCTGTTTTTT
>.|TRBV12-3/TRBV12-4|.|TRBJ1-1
CASSRTRIPEAFF
TGTGCCAGCAGCCGTACCCGGATCCCTGAAGCTTTCTTT
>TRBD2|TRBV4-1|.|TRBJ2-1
CASSQGTSGIIAYNEQFF
TGCGCCAGCAGCCAAGGGACTAGCGGGATCATCGCCTACAATGAGCAGTTCTTC
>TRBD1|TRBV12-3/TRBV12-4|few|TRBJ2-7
CASRSDRDSYEQYF
TGTGCCAGCAGATCCGACAGGGACTCCTACGAGCAGTACTTC
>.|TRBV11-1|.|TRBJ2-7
CASSLGHGPYEQYF
TGTGCCAGCAGCTTAGGGCACGGACCCTACGAGCAGTACTTC
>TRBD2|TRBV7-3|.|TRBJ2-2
CASSFTSGRWTGELFF
TGTGCCAGCAGCTTCACTAGCGGGAGGTGGACCGGGGAGCTGTTTTTT
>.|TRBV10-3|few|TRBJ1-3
CAISDPRAGNTIYF
TGTGCCATCAGTGACCCCAGGGCCGGAAACACCATATATTTT
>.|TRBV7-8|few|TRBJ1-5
CASSPHENQPQHF
TGTGCCAGCAGCCCGCATGAGAATCAGCCCCAGCATTTT
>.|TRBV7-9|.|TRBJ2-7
CASSPEGGGYEQYF
TGTGCCAGCAGCCCGGAGGGGGGGGGTTACGAGCAGTACTTC
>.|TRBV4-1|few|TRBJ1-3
CASSQDYRPSGNTIYF
TGCGCCAGCAGCCAAGATTACAGACCCTCTGGAAACACCATATATTTT
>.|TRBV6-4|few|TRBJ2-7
CASTISMGLSYEQYF
TGTGCCAGCACTATTAGTATGGGACTTTCCTACGAGCAGTACTTC
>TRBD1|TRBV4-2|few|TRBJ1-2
CASSQPDRDYGYTF
TGTGCCAGCAGCCAACCCGACAGGGACTATGGCTACACCTTC
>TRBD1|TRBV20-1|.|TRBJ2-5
CSARDPGTGVRETQYF
TGCAGTGCTAGAGATCCCGGGACAGGGGTTCGCGAGACCCAGTACTTC
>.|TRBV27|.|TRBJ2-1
CASRRTFEGYNEQFF
TGTGCCAGCAGACGGACTTTTGAGGGGTACAATGAGCAGTTCTTC
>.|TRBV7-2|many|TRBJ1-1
CASGLQWNTEAFF
TGTGCCAGCGGACTTCAGTGGAACACTGAAGCTTTCTTT
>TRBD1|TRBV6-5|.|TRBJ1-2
CASRQGRYGYTF
TGTGCCAGCAGACAGGGGAGATATGGCTACACCTTC
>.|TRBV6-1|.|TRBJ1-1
CASSRGGDTEAFF
TGTGCCAGCAGCCGGGGTGGGGACACTGAAGCTTTCTTT
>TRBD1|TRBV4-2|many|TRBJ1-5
CASSPGVQGGQPQHF
TGTGCCAGCAGCCCAGGGGTACAGGGGGGTCAGCCCCAGCATTTT
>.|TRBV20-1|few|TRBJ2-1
CSARQANYNEQFF
TGCAGTGCTAGACAAGCCAACTACAATGAGCAGTTCTTC
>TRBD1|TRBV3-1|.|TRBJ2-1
CASSHGTGNEQFF
TGTGCCAGCAGCCATGGGACAGGCAATGAGCAGTTCTTC
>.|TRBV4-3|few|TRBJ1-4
CASSQDQGQAEKLFF
TGCGCCAGCAGCCAAGACCAGGGACAAGCTGAAAAACTGTTTTTT
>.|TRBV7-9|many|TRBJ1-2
CASSASNAAFGYGYTF
TGTGCCAGCAGCGCCTCGAACGCAGCTTTCGGGTATGGCTACACCTTC
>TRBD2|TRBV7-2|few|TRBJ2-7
CASSVSGRSYEQYF
TGTGCCAGCAGCGTTAGCGGGAGGTCCTACGAGCAGTACTTC
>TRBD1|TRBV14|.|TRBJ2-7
CASSQVRDRAEQYF
TGTGCCAGCAGCCAAGTAAGGGACAGGGCCGAGCAGTACTTC
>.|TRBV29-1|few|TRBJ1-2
CSVEDLRWGDYGYTF
TGCAGCGTTGAAGACCTTAGGTGGGGGGACTATGGCTACACCTTC
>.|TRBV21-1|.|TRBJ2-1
CASSVRTGDEQFF
TGTGCCAGCAGCGTTCGGACAGGGGATGAGCAGTTCTTC
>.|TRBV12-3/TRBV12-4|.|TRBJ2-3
CASAGGGLTDTQYF
TGTGCCAGCGCCGGGGGAGGCCTCACAGATACGCAGTATTTT
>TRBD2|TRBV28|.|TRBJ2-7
CASSPPSGTSGREERGYEQYF
TGTGCCAGCAGTCCCCCATCCGGGACTAGCGGGAGAGAGGAGCGGGGCTACGAGCAGTACTTC
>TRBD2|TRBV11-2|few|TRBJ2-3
CASSLIYYGRATDTQYF
TGTGCCAGCAGCTTAATCTATTACGGGAGGGCCACAGATACGCAGTATTTT
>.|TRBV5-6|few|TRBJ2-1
CASSLNTYNEQFF
TGTGCCAGCAGCTTGAACACTTACAATGAGCAGTTCTTC
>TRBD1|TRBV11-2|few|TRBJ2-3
CASSPGQGRTDTQYF
TGTGCCAGCAGCCCAGGACAGGGGCGCACAGATACGCAGTATTTT
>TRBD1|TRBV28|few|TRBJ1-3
CASSPPGTAFSGNTIYF
TGTGCCAGCAGTCCTCCAGGGACAGCCTTCTCTGGAAACACCATATATTTT
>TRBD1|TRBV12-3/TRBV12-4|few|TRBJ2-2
CASSVTGVPGELFF
TGTGCCAGCAGTGTAACAGGGGTCCCCGGGGAGCTGTTTTTT
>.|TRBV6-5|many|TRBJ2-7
CATFSVGEQYF
TGTGCCACGTTTTCCGTCGGTGAGCAGTACTTC
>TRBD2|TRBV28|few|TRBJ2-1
CASSLGAGPHLSYNEQFF
TGTGCCAGCAGTTTAGGAGCGGGGCCCCACTTATCCTACAATGAGCAGTTCTTC
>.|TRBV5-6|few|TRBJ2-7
CASTVSGVRYYEQYF
TGTGCCAGCACCGTGTCCGGGGTCCGATACTACGAGCAGTACTTC
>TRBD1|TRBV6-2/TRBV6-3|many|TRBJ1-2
CASSYILGQVGYGYTF
TGTGCCAGCAGTTATATATTAGGACAGGTTGGCTATGGCTACACCTTC
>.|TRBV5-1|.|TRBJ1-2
CASSNASGLWGYGYTF
TGCGCCAGCAGCAATGCCTCGGGCCTCTGGGGGTATGGCTACACCTTC
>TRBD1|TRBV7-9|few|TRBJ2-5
CASSTRDRDQETQYF
TGTGCCAGCAGCACCCGGGACAGGGACCAAGAGACCCAGTACTTC
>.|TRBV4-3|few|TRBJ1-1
CASSQDLGVTEAFF
TGCGCCAGCAGCCAAGATTTAGGCGTCACTGAAGCTTTCTTT
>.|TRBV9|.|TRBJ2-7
CASSVEGGPSYEQYF
TGTGCCAGCAGCGTAGAAGGCGGCCCGTCCTACGAGCAGTACTTC
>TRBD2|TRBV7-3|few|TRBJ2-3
CASSPGTSGRDTQYF
TGTGCCAGCAGCCCGGGGACTAGCGGGAGAGATACGCAGTATTTT